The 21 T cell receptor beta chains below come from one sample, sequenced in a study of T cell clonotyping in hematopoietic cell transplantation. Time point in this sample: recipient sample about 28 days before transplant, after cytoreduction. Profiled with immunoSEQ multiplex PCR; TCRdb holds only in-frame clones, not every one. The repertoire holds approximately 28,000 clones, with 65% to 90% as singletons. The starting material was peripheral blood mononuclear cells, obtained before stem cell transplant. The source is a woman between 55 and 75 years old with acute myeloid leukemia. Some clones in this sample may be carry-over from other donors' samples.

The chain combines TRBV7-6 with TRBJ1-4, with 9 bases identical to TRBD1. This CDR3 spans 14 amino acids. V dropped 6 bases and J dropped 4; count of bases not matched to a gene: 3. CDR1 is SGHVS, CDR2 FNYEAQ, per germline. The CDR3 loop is CASSSTGGNEKLFF. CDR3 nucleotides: TGTGCCAGCAGTTCGACAGGGGGTAATGAAAAACTGTTTTTT.

CDR3 region: CASSTGTSVETQYF. CDR3 nucleotides: TGCGCCAGCAGTACCGGGACTAGCGTTGAGACCCAGTACTTC. The V and J genes are TRBV5-1 and TRBJ2-5; 10 positions agree with TRBD2. CDR3 size: 14 residues. Germline-derived CDR1 and CDR2 are SGHRS and YFSETQ. The trim removed 5 bases at V and 5 bases at J, leaving 6 bases unmatched.

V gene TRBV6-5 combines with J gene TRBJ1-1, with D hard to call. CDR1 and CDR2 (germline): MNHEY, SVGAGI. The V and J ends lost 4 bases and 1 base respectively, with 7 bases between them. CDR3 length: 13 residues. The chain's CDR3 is CASSSLQNTEAFF. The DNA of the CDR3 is TGTGCCAGCAGTTCCCTCCAGAACACTGAAGCTTTCTTT.

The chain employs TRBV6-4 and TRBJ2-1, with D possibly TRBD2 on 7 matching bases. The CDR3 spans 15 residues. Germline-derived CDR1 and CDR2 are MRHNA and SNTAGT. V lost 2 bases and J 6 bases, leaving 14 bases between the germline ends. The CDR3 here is CASSDEGGTSNEQFF. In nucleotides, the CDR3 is TGTGCCAGCAGTGACGAGGGGGGGACAAGCAATGAGCAGTTCTTC.

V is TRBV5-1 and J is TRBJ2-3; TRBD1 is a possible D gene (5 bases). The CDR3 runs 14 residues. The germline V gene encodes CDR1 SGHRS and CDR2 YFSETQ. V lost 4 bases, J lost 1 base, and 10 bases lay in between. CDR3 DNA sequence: TGCGCCAGCAGCGTAGACAGCCGCACAGATACGCAGTATTTT. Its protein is CASSVDSRTDTQYF.

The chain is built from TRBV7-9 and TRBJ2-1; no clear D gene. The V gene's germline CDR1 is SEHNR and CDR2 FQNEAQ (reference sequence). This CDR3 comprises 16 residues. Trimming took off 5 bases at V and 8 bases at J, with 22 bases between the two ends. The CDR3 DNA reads TGTGCCAGCAGCCCGGTGGGCTTGACGGACCGAGATGAGCAGTTCTTC. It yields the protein CASSPVGLTDRDEQFF.

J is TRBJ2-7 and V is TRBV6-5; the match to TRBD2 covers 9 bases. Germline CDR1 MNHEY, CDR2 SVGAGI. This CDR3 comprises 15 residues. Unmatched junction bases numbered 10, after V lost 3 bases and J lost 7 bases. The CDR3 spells CASSYSTSGPGEQYF. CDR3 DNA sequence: TGTGCCAGCAGTTATTCCACTAGCGGGCCGGGAGAGCAGTACTTC.

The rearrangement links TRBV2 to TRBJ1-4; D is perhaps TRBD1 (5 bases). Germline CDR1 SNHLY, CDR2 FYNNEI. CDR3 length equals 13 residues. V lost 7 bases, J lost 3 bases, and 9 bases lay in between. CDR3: CASTWGANEKLFF. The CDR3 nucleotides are TGTGCCAGCACCTGGGGGGCTAATGAAAAACTGTTTTTT.

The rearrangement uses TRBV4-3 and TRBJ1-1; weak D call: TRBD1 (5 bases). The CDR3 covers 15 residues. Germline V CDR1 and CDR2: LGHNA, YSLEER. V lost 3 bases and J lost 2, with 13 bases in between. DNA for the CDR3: TGCGCCAGCAGCCAGGATCGAGGGGTAAACACTGAAGCTTTCTTT. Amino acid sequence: CASSQDRGVNTEAFF.

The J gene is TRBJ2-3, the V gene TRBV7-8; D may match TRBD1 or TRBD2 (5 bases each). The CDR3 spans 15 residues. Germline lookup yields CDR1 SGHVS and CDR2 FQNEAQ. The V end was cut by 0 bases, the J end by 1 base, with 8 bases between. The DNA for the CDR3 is TGTGCCAGCAGCTTAGCGGGGGTAGGCACAGATACGCAGTATTTT. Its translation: CASSLAGVGTDTQYF. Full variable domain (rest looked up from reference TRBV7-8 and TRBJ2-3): GAGVSQSPRYKVAKRGQDVALRCDPISGHVSLFWYQQALGQGPEFLTYFQNEAQLDKSGLPSDRFFAERPEGSVSTLKIQRTQQEDSAVYLCASSLAGVGTDTQYFGPGTRLTVL.

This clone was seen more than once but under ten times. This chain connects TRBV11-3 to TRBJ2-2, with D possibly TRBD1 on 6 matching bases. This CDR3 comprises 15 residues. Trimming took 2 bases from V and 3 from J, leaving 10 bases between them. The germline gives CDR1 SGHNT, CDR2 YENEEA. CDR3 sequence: CASSLSNRDTGELFF. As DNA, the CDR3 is TGTGCCAGCAGCTTATCAAACAGGGACACCGGGGAGCTGTTTTTT. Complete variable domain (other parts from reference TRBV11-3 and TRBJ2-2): EAGVVQSPRYKIIEKKQPVAFWCNPISGHNTLYWYLQNLGQGPELLIRYENEEAVDDSQLPKDRFSAERLKGVDSTLKIQPAELGDSAVYLCASSLSNRDTGELFFGEGSRLTVL.

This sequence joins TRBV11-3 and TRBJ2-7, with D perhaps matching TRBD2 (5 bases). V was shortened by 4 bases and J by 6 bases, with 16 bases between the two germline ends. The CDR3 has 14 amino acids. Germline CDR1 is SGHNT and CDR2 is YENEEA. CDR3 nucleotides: TGTGCCAGCAGCTCTTGGACGGGATCTGGCGAGCAGTACTTC. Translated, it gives CASSSWTGSGEQYF.

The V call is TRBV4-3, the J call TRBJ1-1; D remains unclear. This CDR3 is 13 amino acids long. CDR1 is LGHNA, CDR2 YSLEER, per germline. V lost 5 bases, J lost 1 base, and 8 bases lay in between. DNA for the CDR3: TGCGCCAGCAGCTACAGTCCGAACACTGAAGCTTTCTTT. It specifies CASSYSPNTEAFF.

For the CDR3, the DNA is TGTGCCAGTAGTATAGCAGGGGAGGCCTACGAGCAGTACTTC. Translated, it gives CASSIAGEAYEQYF. The V gene is TRBV19, the J gene TRBJ2-7, with D tentatively TRBD1 or TRBD2 (6 bases each). Deletions cut 1 base from V and 2 bases from J, with 9 bases between. Looked up from germline, CDR1 is LNHDA and CDR2 is SQIVND (reference sequence). The CDR3 runs to 14 residues.

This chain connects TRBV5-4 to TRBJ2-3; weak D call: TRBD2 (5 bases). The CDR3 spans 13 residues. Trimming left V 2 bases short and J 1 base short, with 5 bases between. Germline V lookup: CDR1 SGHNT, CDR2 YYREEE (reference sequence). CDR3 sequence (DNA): TGTGCCAGCAGCTTAGCGGGCACAGATACGCAGTATTTT. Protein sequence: CASSLAGTDTQYF.

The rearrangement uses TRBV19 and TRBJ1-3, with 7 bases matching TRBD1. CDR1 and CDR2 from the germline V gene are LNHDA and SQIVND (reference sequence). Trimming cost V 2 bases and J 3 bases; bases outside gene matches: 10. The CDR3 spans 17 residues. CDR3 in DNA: TGTGCCAGTAGTATAAGGGGTCCCGGGACAGTTGGAAACACCATATATTTT. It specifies CASSIRGPGTVGNTIYF.

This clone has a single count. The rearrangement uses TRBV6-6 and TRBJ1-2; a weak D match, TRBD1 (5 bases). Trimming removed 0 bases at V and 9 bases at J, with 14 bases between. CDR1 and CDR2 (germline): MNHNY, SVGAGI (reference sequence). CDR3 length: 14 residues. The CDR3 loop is CASSYSRGRKSYTF. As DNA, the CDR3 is TGTGCCAGCAGTTACTCGCGGGGCCGGAAAAGCTACACCTTC.

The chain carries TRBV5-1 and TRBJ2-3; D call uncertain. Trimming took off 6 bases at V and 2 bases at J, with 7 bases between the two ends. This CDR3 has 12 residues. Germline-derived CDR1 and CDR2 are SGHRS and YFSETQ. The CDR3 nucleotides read TGCGCCAGCAACGGATTCACAGATACGCAGTATTTT. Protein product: CASNGFTDTQYF.

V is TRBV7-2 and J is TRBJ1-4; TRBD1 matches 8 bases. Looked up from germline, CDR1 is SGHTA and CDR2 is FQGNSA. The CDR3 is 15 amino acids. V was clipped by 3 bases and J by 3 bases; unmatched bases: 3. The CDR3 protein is CASSLQTGANEKLFF. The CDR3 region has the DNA TGTGCCAGCAGCTTGCAGACAGGGGCTAATGAAAAACTGTTTTTT.

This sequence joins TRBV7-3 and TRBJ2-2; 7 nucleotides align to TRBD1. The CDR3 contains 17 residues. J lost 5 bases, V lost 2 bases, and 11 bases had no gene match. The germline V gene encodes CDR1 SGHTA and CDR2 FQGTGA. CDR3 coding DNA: TGTGCCAGCAGCTTAGGCCCTGACAGGGTCCAAACCGGGGAGCTGTTTTTT. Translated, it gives CASSLGPDRVQTGELFF. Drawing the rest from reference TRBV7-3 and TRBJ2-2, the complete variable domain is GAGVSQTPSNKVTEKGKYVELRCDPISGHTALYWYRQSLGQGPEFLIYFQGTGAADDSGLPNDRFFAVRPEGSVSTLKIQRTERGDSAVYLCASSLGPDRVQTGELFFGEGSRLTVL.

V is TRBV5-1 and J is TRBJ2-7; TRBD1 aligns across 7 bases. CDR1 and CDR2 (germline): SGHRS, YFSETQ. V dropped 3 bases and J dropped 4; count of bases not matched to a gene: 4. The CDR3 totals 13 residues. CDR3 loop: CASSSDRLYEQYF. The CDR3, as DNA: TGCGCCAGCAGCTCGGACAGGTTATACGAGCAGTACTTC.